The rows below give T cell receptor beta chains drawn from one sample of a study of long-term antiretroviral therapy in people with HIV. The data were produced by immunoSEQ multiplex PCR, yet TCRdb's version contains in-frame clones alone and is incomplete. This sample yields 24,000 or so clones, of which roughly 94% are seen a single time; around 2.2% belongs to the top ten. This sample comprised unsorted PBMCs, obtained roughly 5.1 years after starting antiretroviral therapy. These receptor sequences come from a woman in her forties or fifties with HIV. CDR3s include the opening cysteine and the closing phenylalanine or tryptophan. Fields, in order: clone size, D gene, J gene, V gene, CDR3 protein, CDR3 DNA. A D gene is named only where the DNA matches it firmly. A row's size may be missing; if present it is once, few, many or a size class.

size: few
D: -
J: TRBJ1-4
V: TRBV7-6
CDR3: CASSQEGKLFF
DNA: TGTGCCAGCAGTCAAGAGGGAAAACTGTTTTTT

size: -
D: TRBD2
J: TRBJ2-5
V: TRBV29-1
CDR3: CSVEDYSGLAGEVAETQYF
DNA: TGCAGCGTTGAAGATTACTCGGGACTAGCGGGAGAAGTAGCGGAGACCCAGTACTTC

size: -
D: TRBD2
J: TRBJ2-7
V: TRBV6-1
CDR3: CASMGGSYEQYF
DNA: TGTGCCAGCATGGGCGGGAGTTACGAGCAGTACTTC

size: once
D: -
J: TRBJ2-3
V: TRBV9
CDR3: CASSVATDTQYF
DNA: TGTGCCAGCAGCGTAGCCACAGATACGCAGTATTTT

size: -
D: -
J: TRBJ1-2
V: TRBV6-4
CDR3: CASSEGYGYTF
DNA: TGTGCCAGCAGTGAGGGGTATGGCTACACCTTC

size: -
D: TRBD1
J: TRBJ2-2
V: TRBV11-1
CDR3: CASSQYTGGTGELFF
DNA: TGTGCCAGCAGCCAATACACAGGGGGCACCGGGGAGCTGTTTTTT

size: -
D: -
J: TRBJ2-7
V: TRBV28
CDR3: CASRRTETYEQYF
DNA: TGTGCCAGCAGGAGGACGGAGACCTACGAGCAGTACTTC

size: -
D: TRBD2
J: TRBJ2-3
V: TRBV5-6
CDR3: CASSWGLAGITDTQYF
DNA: TGTGCCAGCAGCTGGGGACTAGCGGGAATCACAGATACGCAGTATTTT

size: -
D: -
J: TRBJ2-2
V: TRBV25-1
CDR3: CASSETAGILGMTGELFF
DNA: TGTGCCAGCAGTGAAACGGCCGGAATATTGGGCATGACCGGGGAGCTGTTTTTT

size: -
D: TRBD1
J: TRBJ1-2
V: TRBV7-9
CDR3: CASSPSGQNYGYTF
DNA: TGTGCCAGCAGTCCTTCGGGACAGAACTATGGCTACACCTTC

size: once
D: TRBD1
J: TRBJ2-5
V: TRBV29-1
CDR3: CSTQQGLGETQYF
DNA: TGCAGCACCCAACAGGGGTTAGGGGAGACCCAGTACTTC

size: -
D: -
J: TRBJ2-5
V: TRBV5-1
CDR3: CASSFAQETQYF
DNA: TGCGCCAGCAGCTTTGCCCAAGAGACCCAGTACTTC

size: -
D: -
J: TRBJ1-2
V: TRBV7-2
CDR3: CASSSTGILNYGYTF
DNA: TGTGCCAGCAGCTCAACAGGGATTCTCAACTATGGCTACACCTTC

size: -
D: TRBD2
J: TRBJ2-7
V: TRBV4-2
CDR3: CASSQEVSSGSYEQYF
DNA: TGTGCCAGCAGCCAAGAGGTGTCTAGCGGGAGCTACGAGCAGTACTTC

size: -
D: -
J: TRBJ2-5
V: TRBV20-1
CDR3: CSARKETQYF
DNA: TGCAGTGCTAGAAAGGAGACCCAGTACTTC

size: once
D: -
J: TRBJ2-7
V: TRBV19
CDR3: CASSIDPRNLREQYF
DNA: TGTGCCAGTAGTATAGATCCCAGGAACCTCCGGGAGCAGTACTTC

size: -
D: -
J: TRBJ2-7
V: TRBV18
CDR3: CASSRRRADNLSAGEQYF
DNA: TGTGCCAGCTCACGGCGGAGGGCAGATAACCTATCCGCGGGCGAGCAGTACTTC

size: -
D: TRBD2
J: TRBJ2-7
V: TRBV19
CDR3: CASSFGTSGTYEQYF
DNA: TGTGCCAGTAGCTTCGGGACTAGCGGGACCTACGAGCAGTACTTC

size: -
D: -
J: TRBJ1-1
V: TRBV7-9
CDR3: CASSLASGSAEAFF
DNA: TGTGCCAGCAGCTTAGCGTCAGGGTCGGCTGAAGCTTTCTTT

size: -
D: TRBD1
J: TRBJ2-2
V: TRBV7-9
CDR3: CASSLRQGPTGELFF
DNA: TGTGCCAGCAGCTTAAGACAGGGTCCCACCGGGGAGCTGTTTTTT

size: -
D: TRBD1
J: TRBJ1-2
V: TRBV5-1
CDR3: CASSLEGQYYGYTF
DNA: TGCGCCAGCAGCTTGGAGGGACAGTACTATGGCTACACCTTC

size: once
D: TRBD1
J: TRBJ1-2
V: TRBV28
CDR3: CASSSSPGQLYGYTF
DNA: TGTGCCAGCAGTTCTAGTCCGGGACAGCTCTATGGCTACACCTTC

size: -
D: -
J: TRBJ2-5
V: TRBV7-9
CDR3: CASSQVPQTQETQYF
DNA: TGTGCCAGCAGCCAAGTCCCACAGACCCAAGAGACCCAGTACTTC